This TCR beta chain comes out of a study of OX40 agonist ivuxolimab in advanced cancers. Study-wide background: Ivuxolimab, which is an agonistic anti-OX40 (CD134) antibody, was administered to the patients. Three patients, one with hepatocellular carcinoma and two with cutaneous melanoma, achieved partial responses.

Whole-study findings and limits: Doses of 0.1 to 3.0 mg/kg were accompanied by clonal expansion of CD4+ and CD8+ blood T cells by week 6.

In its sample, this clone was seen a few times. What it binds is not known. V was shortened by 4 bases and J by 0 bases, with 15 bases between the two germline ends. The CDR3 is 16 residues long. The germline V gene has CDR1 SGHVS and CDR2 FNYEAQ. Autoimmune disease history or systemic immunosuppression barred patients. TCRdb's copy holds only in-frame clones and misses some; the assay was immunoSEQ multiplex PCR. This sample has some 64,000 clones, with roughly 84% found just once. The material sequenced was CD4+ or CD8+ T cells sorted from blood, taken in a trial of the OX40 agonist ivuxolimab. This receptor was identified in an adult with an advanced solid tumor such as melanoma, head and neck, liver or kidney cancer. The V gene is TRBV7-6, the J gene TRBJ1-1; weak D call: TRBD1 (6 bases). CDR3 nucleotides: TGTGCCAGCAGCTCGTTACGACAGGACATGAACACTGAAGCTTTCTTT. Translating it yields CASSSLRQDMNTEAFF.